The clone carrying this TCR beta chain was counted only a few times. RNA served as the template for amplifying TCR beta CDR3 regions. Second-round multiplex PCR came after first-round RT-PCR with HTBI primers. TCRdb ran MiXCR on the multiplex PCR reads and lists one entry per CDR3 protein. The sample gives about 1.1 million distinct CDR3 sequences, less than 45% of which show up once; 11% is in the top ten. V lost 7 bases to trimming and J lost 9 bases; unmatched junction nucleotides: 12. This CDR3 contains 14 residues. Germline V gene lookup returns CDR1 SGHAT and CDR2 FQNNGV. This entry belongs to a study of Graves' ophthalmopathy and Graves' hyperthyroidism.

Sequenced input: peripheral blood or thyroid tissue (not recorded which). This rearrangement joins TRBV11-2 to TRBJ2-7; TRBD1 aligns across 10 bases. The TCR originated in an adult man with Graves' hyperthyroidism. The CDR3 reads CASTETGGAFRQYF. CDR3 DNA: TGTGCCAGCACCGAGACAGGGGGCGCGTTTCGGCAGTACTTC.